The 22 T cell receptor beta chains reported below all come from one sample, sequenced in a study of PD-L1 blockade in urothelial cancer. The assay was immunoSEQ multiplex PCR, and TCRdb's table has in-frame clones only and misses some. The sample yields about 82,000 clones, 82% seen once. The sample in question was PBMCs, obtained around atezolizumab (anti-PD-L1) treatment. Receptors were obtained from a man in his 70s with urothelial cancer.

The J gene is TRBJ1-3, the V gene TRBV5-1; D is perhaps TRBD1 (6 bases). The germline gives CDR1 SGHRS, CDR2 YFSETQ. With 4 bases removed from V and 8 bases from J, the gap between germline ends came to 16 bases. This CDR3 contains 14 residues. The CDR3 sequence is CASSPGDLRDTIYF. CDR3 nucleotides: TGCGCCAGCAGCCCAGGGGATCTGAGAGACACCATATATTTT.

This rearrangement joins TRBV2 to TRBJ2-1; D remains unclear. Looked up from germline, CDR1 is SNHLY and CDR2 is FYNNEI. Trimming left V 3 bases short and J 0 bases short, with 9 bases between. This CDR3 spans 15 amino acids. For the CDR3, the DNA is TGTGCCAGCAGTGATCCCCTGTTCTCCTACAATGAGCAGTTCTTC. The encoded protein is CASSDPLFSYNEQFF.

The chain recombines TRBV9 with TRBJ1-2; a possible D gene is TRBD1 (6 bases). The CDR3 spans 15 residues. V shed 3 bases and J shed 8 bases, with 20 bases lying between them. Germline V gives CDR1 SGDLS, CDR2 YYNGEE. For the CDR3, the DNA is TGTGCCAGCAGCGACCCCGGGAGGACAGCGGGGGGCTACACCTTC. This translates into CASSDPGRTAGGYTF.

The V and J genes are TRBV7-2 and TRBJ2-5; tentatively, D is TRBD2 (5 bases). Trimming shortened V by 5 bases and J by 3 bases, and 10 bases separated the two germline ends. Germline V gene lookup returns CDR1 SGHTA and CDR2 FQGNSA. CDR3 length: 13 amino acids. CDR3 nucleotides: TGTGCCAGCAGCCGGGGATCTAAAGAGACCCAGTACTTC. Translation: CASSRGSKETQYF.

CDR3 residues: CASSLGREAGELFF. The DNA of the CDR3 is TGTGCCAGCAGCTTGGGACGGGAGGCCGGGGAGCTGTTTTTT. This chain joins TRBV5-4 and TRBJ2-2; 7 nucleotides match TRBD2. CDR1 SGHNT and CDR2 YYREEE come from the germline V gene (reference sequence). V lost 0 bases, J lost 6 bases, and 2 bases stayed unmatched. The CDR3 is 14 amino acids.

The rearrangement links TRBV13 to TRBJ1-3; TRBD1 is a possible D gene (5 bases). V was pared by 5 bases and J by 10 bases, with 12 bases between. This CDR3 has 12 amino acids. Germline V lookup: CDR1 PRHDT, CDR2 FYEKMQ (reference sequence). The CDR3: CASSTGQGTIYF. The CDR3 DNA is TGTGCCAGCAGCACAGGACAAGGGACCATATATTTT.

The chain uses TRBV4-1 and TRBJ2-3; D gene uncertain. Trimming stripped 4 bases from V and 4 bases from J, with 12 bases between. This CDR3 is built from 14 residues. Germline CDR1 is MGHRA and CDR2 is YSYEKL. This CDR3 is CASSPTPMADTQYF. DNA for the CDR3: TGCGCCAGCAGCCCCACCCCTATGGCAGATACGCAGTATTTT.

The V call is TRBV15, the J call TRBJ2-3; maybe TRBD1 (6 bases). V was cut by 0 bases and J by 0 bases, with 7 bases left in between. Germline V gives CDR1 LNHNV, CDR2 YYDKDF (reference sequence). This CDR3 is built from 15 residues. The CDR3 DNA follows: TGTGCCACCAGCAGAGATACAGGGAGCACAGATACGCAGTATTTT. Translation: CATSRDTGSTDTQYF.

This sequence joins TRBV12-5 and TRBJ1-1; possible D gene TRBD1, 5 bases. The CDR3 consists of 14 residues. V dropped 4 bases and J dropped 0 bases, with 9 bases sitting between them. Germline V gene data show CDR1 as LGHNT and CDR2 as FRNRAP. Written as DNA, the CDR3 is TGTGCTAGTGGTTGGGAGGGGATGAACACTGAAGCTTTCTTT. This codes for CASGWEGMNTEAFF.

J is TRBJ1-2 and V is TRBV5-1; a weak D match, TRBD1 (5 bases). The CDR3 length is 14 residues. The germline V and J ends were trimmed by 0 bases and 8 bases, with 14 bases remaining between them. Germline-derived CDR1 and CDR2 are SGHRS and YFSETQ. In DNA form, the CDR3 reads TGCGCCAGCAGCTTGGGACAGAGAACTGGGGGCTACACCTTC. Its protein product is CASSLGQRTGGYTF.

V is TRBV5-5 and J is TRBJ1-1; D might be TRBD1 (5 bases). This CDR3 has 14 residues. CDR1 and CDR2 from the germline V gene are SGHKS and YYEKEE (reference sequence). V lost 0 bases and J lost 0, with 6 bases in between. This CDR3 reads CASSLGQMNTEAFF. CDR3 nucleotide sequence: TGTGCCAGCAGCTTGGGACAGATGAACACTGAAGCTTTCTTT.

This chain connects TRBV9 to TRBJ2-3, with D possibly TRBD2 on 7 matching bases. CDR1 and CDR2 from the germline V gene are SGDLS and YYNGEE. V lost 4 bases, J lost 0 bases, and 15 bases lay in between. This CDR3 has 16 residues. DNA of the CDR3: TGTGCCAGCAGCCGAGAGGGGGGGGCTAGCACAGATACGCAGTATTTT. This encodes CASSREGGASTDTQYF.

This CDR3 reads CASTKGGAQGEKLFF. The CDR3 DNA sequence: TGTGCCAGCACTAAAGGGGGGGCCCAGGGAGAAAAACTGTTTTTT. V usage is TRBV6-5 and J usage is TRBJ1-4, with a tentative D call TRBD1 (6 bases). Trimming removed 7 bases from V and 8 bases from J, with 20 bases in between. CDR1 and CDR2 (germline): MNHEY, SVGAGI. This CDR3 region has 15 residues.

The V gene is TRBV27, the J gene TRBJ2-5; TRBD2 matches 7 bases. This CDR3 is 15 amino acids long. The V gene end was trimmed by 2 bases and the J gene end by 2 bases; junction bases not matched to a gene: 5. Germline CDR1 and CDR2: MNHEY and SMNVEV (reference sequence). The CDR3 bases are TGTGCCAGCAGTTTAGGAGTTAGCGGGCAAGAGACCCAGTACTTC. This sequence encodes CASSLGVSGQETQYF.

The genes are TRBV9 and TRBJ2-3; D might be TRBD1 (5 bases). V dropped 1 base and J dropped 6 bases, with 15 bases sitting between them. This CDR3 is built from 15 residues. The germline CDR1 and CDR2 sequences are SGDLS and YYNGEE. In DNA form, the CDR3 reads TGTGCCAGCAGCGTAAGTAGGGGCGCCTTGGATACGCAGTATTTT. This codes for CASSVSRGALDTQYF.

This chain connects TRBV5-6 to TRBJ1-3; TRBD1 agrees at 8 bases. V gave up 1 base and J gave up 3 bases; unmatched junction bases: 6. The CDR3 extends over 16 amino acids. Looked up from germline, CDR1 is SGHDT and CDR2 is YYEEEE. The CDR3 nucleotides are TGTGCCAGCAGCTTGAGTTGGACAGGGAGTGGAAACACCATATATTTT. Residues: CASSLSWTGSGNTIYF.

This clone was seen a handful of times. CDR3 bases: TGTGCCAGCAGCGGCGACAGGAACACTGAAGCTTTCTTT. Translation: CASSGDRNTEAFF. This chain connects TRBV9 to TRBJ1-1, with D possibly TRBD1 on 5 matching bases. The V gene's germline CDR1 is SGDLS and CDR2 YYNGEE. The CDR3 totals 13 residues. V was clipped by 3 bases and J by 1 base, with 7 bases between them.

This sequence joins TRBV7-2 and TRBJ2-1; 8 nucleotides align to TRBD2. V shed 3 bases, J shed 10 bases, and the junction held 5 bases outside the gene matches. This CDR3 region has 13 residues. The germline V gene has CDR1 SGHTA and CDR2 FQGNSA. CDR3 nucleotide sequence: TGTGCCAGCAGCTTCCAAGCGGGGGAAGAGCAGTTCTTC. It encodes CASSFQAGEEQFF.

This clone has just a few counts. This chain joins TRBV6-5 and TRBJ1-5; maybe TRBD1 (6 bases). This CDR3 comprises 14 residues. V lost 5 bases to trimming and J lost 3 bases, with 11 bases between them. Germline V CDR1 and CDR2: MNHEY, SVGAGI. CDR3 DNA sequence: TGTGCCAGCAGTCGGACAGTAAACAATCAGCCCCAGCATTTT. Residues: CASSRTVNNQPQHF.

CDR3 sequence: CASSRGQGSSYEQYF. CDR3 nucleotides: TGTGCCAGCAGCCGAGGGCAGGGGAGCTCCTACGAGCAGTACTTC. The V and J genes are TRBV7-8 and TRBJ2-7, with D possibly TRBD1 on 6 matching bases. The CDR3 sequence is 15 residues long. Per the germline V gene, CDR1 is SGHVS and CDR2 is FQNEAQ. Trimming cost V 5 bases and J 0 bases, with 14 bases left between them.

The gene calls are TRBV6-1 and TRBJ2-1, with 8 bases lining up with TRBD1. The V and J ends lost 6 bases and 9 bases, in that order; junction bases with no gene match: 7. Looked up from germline, CDR1 is MNHNS and CDR2 is SASEGT. The CDR3 covers 13 residues. The CDR3 coding sequence is TGTGCCAGCAGCCCGACAGGGGAGATTGAGCAGTTCTTC. It yields the protein CASSPTGEIEQFF.

The rearrangement uses TRBV7-9 and TRBJ2-1; no clear D gene. Per germline, CDR1 SEHNR and CDR2 FQNEAQ (reference sequence). There are 12 residues in the CDR3. Trimming took 6 bases from V and 6 from J, leaving 9 bases between them. CDR3 coding DNA: TGTGCCAGCAGTACACAGACCAATGAGCAGTTCTTC. Translating it yields CASSTQTNEQFF.